These 2 T cell receptor beta chains share one sample of origin, sequenced in a study of blood T cell repertoires in COVID-19. Data came from immunoSEQ multiplex PCR; TCRdb stores just in-frame clones and leaves some out. The sample lists about 50,000 clones, about 80% occurring once. Specimen: peripheral blood. The origin of the receptors is a man between 60 and 75 years old with acute or convalescent COVID-19.

The rearrangement joins TRBV7-9 to TRBJ2-3; D ambiguous. V lost 0 bases, J lost 1 base, and 5 bases lay in between. The CDR3 has 14 residues. Germline lookup yields CDR1 SEHNR and CDR2 FQNEAQ (reference sequence). CDR3 region: CASSLARGTDTQYF. CDR3 in DNA: TGTGCCAGCAGCTTAGCGCGTGGCACAGATACGCAGTATTTT.

The chain joins TRBV28 to TRBJ1-1; no firm D call. Germline V gene data show CDR1 as MDHEN and CDR2 as SYDVKM. This CDR3 is built from 12 residues. V shed 6 bases and J shed 0 bases, with 5 bases lying between them. CDR3 nucleotide sequence: TGTGCCAGCAGGAGGGTGAACACTGAAGCTTTCTTT. It is translated as CASRRVNTEAFF.